This record concerns one TCR beta chain sequence. Its antigen is unknown. CDR3 size: 13 residues. The sample is drawn from a study of tumor-infiltrating lymphocytes in primary liver carcinoma. Overall study results and limits: Tumor-adjacent and tumor-blood pairs displayed less overlap than did pairs of tumor regions.

The source material, roughly 20-31 mg of unsorted bulk tissue, was used to co-extract RNA and DNA. Patients had primary liver carcinoma treated by surgical resection. Enrolled patients were chronically infected with HBV and treatment-naive. Starting material of around 490 ng total RNA yielded TCR beta cDNA via a constant-region primer. Nested multiplex PCR, run for three rounds with slightly modified ARM-PCR, yielded TCR beta libraries. The study ran its first two PCR rounds for 9 to 10 cycles each, using TRBV1-TRBV30 forward primers and a C-beta reverse primer. TCRdb processed the multiplex PCR reads anew with MiXCR; each CDR3 protein has one entry. The sample carries about 74,000 distinct CDR3 sequences, about 70% recorded once.

What was sequenced was liver tumor tissue from sampling region 4. Subset described: tumor region T4, right-lateral pole. The source of this sequence is a man aged 40-49 years with primary liver carcinoma and hepatitis B virus infection. The chain employs TRBV21-1 and TRBJ1-1. TRBV21-1 is labeled a pseudogene. CDR3 bases: TGTGCCAGCAGCATAGGGGAGGCCCGAGGGACTTTCTTT. Translated: CASSIGEARGTFF.